One sample yielded the 22 T cell receptor beta chains listed below, sequenced in a study of OX40 agonist ivuxolimab in advanced cancers. Generated by immunoSEQ multiplex PCR, the TCRdb table keeps only in-frame clones and is missing some. The repertoire includes about 70,000 clones, roughly 80% of them detected once, and about 5% sits in the top ten. The input for sequencing was CD4+ or CD8+ T cells sorted from blood, taken in a trial of the OX40 agonist ivuxolimab. Receptors were obtained from an adult with an advanced solid tumor such as melanoma, head and neck, liver or kidney cancer.

This chain uses TRBV19 with TRBJ1-5; D is possibly TRBD1 (5 bases). Between the trimmed V and J ends, which lost 1 base and 4 bases, there was a span of 11 bases. Germline CDR1 LNHDA, CDR2 SQIVND (reference sequence). CDR3 length equals 15 residues. CDR3 coding DNA: TGTGCCAGTAGTATAGGGGGGGGTTTTAATCAGCCCCAGCATTTT. The encoded protein is CASSIGGGFNQPQHF.

The chain links TRBV10-1 to TRBJ2-1; D possibly corresponds to TRBD1 (5 bases). The CDR3 runs 14 residues. V lost 0 bases and J lost 6, with 9 bases in between. Germline V CDR1 and CDR2: WNHNN, SYGVQD (reference sequence). CDR3 bases: TGCGCCAGCAGTGAGTCACATGGGGCCAATGAGCAGTTCTTC. Amino acids: CASSESHGANEQFF.

J is TRBJ1-5 and V is TRBV23-1; no firm D call. TRBV23-1 is designated an ORF whose function remains uncertain. V was trimmed by 3 bases and J by 0 bases, leaving 9 bases between them. This CDR3 has 15 amino acids. The CDR3 coding sequence is TGCGCCAGCAGTCATAAAAATAATAGCAATCAGCCCCAGCATTTT. Amino acids: CASSHKNNSNQPQHF.

The chain employs TRBV29-1 and TRBJ2-1, with TRBD2 as a possible D gene (6 bases). V gave up 7 bases and J gave up 6 bases, with 13 bases separating them. There are 12 residues in the CDR3. Looked up from germline, CDR1 is SQVTM and CDR2 is ANQGSEA. The CDR3 protein is CSGSGVSNEQFF. For the CDR3, the DNA is TGCAGCGGTTCGGGAGTGTCCAATGAGCAGTTCTTC.

This chain uses TRBV29-1 with TRBJ1-3; possibly TRBD1 for D (6 bases). Germline CDR1 SQVTM, CDR2 ANQGSEA. The CDR3 runs to 15 residues. Trimming pared 7 bases from V and 0 bases from J, leaving 16 bases between. The CDR3 DNA sequence: TGCAGCGCCACCGGACAGAAGAGCTCTGGAAACACCATATATTTT. Its protein product is CSATGQKSSGNTIYF.

V is TRBV11-3 and J is TRBJ2-5, with D possibly TRBD1 on 6 matching bases. The CDR3 has 14 amino acids. V lost 5 bases to trimming and J lost 5 bases, with 15 bases between them. The germline V gene has CDR1 SGHNT and CDR2 YENEEA. The CDR3 region is CASSIPGHGETQYF. CDR3 sequence (DNA): TGTGCCAGCAGCATCCCGGGACACGGGGAGACCCAGTACTTC.

The chain carries TRBV11-2 and TRBJ2-7, with D perhaps assigned TRBD1 or TRBD2 (6 bases each). CDR1 and CDR2 (germline): SGHAT, FQNNGV. The CDR3 loop spans 15 amino acids. V was shortened by 1 base and J by 2 bases, with 12 bases between the two germline ends. The DNA for the CDR3 is TGTGCCAGCAGCTTAGTTTACGGGGGCCCCTACGAGCAGTACTTC. Its protein is CASSLVYGGPYEQYF.

The chain is built from TRBV5-4 and TRBJ2-7, with TRBD2 matching over 10 bases. This CDR3 is 15 amino acids long. The V and J ends lost 4 bases and 1 base, in that order; junction bases with no gene match: 5. The germline CDR1 and CDR2 sequences are SGHNT and YYREEE (reference sequence). The CDR3 sequence is CASSLAGELSYEQYF. CDR3 DNA sequence: TGTGCCAGCAGCCTAGCGGGAGAACTGTCCTACGAGCAGTACTTC. Full variable domain (remainder filled in from reference TRBV5-4 and TRBJ2-7): ETGVTQSPTHLIKTRGQQVTLRCSSQSGHNTVSWYQQALGQGPQFIFQYYREEENGRGNFPPRFSGLQFPNYSSELNVNALELDDSALYLCASSLAGELSYEQYFGPGTRLTVT.

The rearrangement uses TRBV6-6 and TRBJ2-7, with TRBD2 matching 7 bases. V was pared by 6 bases and J by 0 bases, with 8 bases of the junction left unmatched. There are 15 residues in the CDR3. CDR1 and CDR2 (germline): MNHNY, SVGAGI (reference sequence). The CDR3: CASRAGLGSSYEQYF. DNA for the CDR3: TGTGCCAGCAGGGCAGGACTAGGGAGCTCCTACGAGCAGTACTTC.

V usage is TRBV4-1 and J usage is TRBJ2-1, with D unresolved. The V gene lost 4 bases and the J gene lost 0 bases, with 7 bases spanning the gap. There are 14 residues in the CDR3. CDR1 is MGHRA, CDR2 YSYEKL, per germline. This CDR3 reads CASSRPRSYNEQFF. The DNA for the CDR3 is TGCGCCAGCAGCCGACCCCGCTCCTACAATGAGCAGTTCTTC.

The chain joins TRBV27 to TRBJ2-2, with 7 bases that match TRBD2. Germline V gives CDR1 MNHEY, CDR2 SMNVEV (reference sequence). After removal of 2 bases from V and 5 bases from J, the junction contained 8 bases not matched to a gene. The CDR3 is 16 residues long. Here the CDR3 reads CASSLLSRESTGELFF. The CDR3 bases are TGTGCCAGCAGTTTACTTTCGCGGGAGAGTACCGGGGAGCTGTTTTTT.

The J gene is TRBJ1-2, the V gene TRBV30, with 11 nucleotides matching TRBD1. CDR3 length equals 15 residues. Germline V gene lookup returns CDR1 GTSNPN and CDR2 SVGIG (reference sequence). Losses at the gene ends were 2 bases for V and 8 bases for J; bases not matched to a gene: 10. In DNA, the CDR3 is TGTGCCTGGAGTCCCCGGGACAGGGGGTTGCTAGGCTACACCTTC. Protein: CAWSPRDRGLLGYTF.

The V call is TRBV2, the J call TRBJ2-7; 8 bases fit TRBD1. The germline CDR1 and CDR2 sequences are SNHLY and FYNNEI. With V trimmed by 7 bases and J by 6 bases, 5 bases remained unmatched. The length of the CDR3 is 12 residues. The CDR3 coding sequence is TGTGCCAGCAAACAGGGGGAGAGCGAGCAGTACTTC. Its protein product is CASKQGESEQYF. The full variable domain, rest sourced from reference TRBV2 and TRBJ2-7, is EPEVTQTPSHQVTQMGQEVILRCVPISNHLYFYWYRQILGQKVEFLVSFYNNEISEKSEIFDDQFSVERPDGSNFTLKIRSTKLEDSAMYFCASKQGESEQYFGPGTRLTVT.

The chain couples TRBV5-1 to TRBJ2-1, with no clear D. The CDR3 has 13 amino acids. Between the trimmed V and J ends, which lost 0 bases and 8 bases, there was a span of 9 bases. Germline-derived CDR1 and CDR2 are SGHRS and YFSETQ. CDR3 in DNA: TGCGCCAGCAGCTTGGGAACGCCGGATGAGCAGTTCTTC. Translation: CASSLGTPDEQFF. Looking up the rest from reference TRBV5-1 and TRBJ2-1 gives the full variable domain: KAGVTQTPRYLIKTRGQQVTLSCSPISGHRSVSWYQQTPGQGLQFLFEYFSETQRNKGNFPGRFSGRQFSNSRSEMNVSTLELGDSALYLCASSLGTPDEQFFGPGTRLTVL.

Concerning this clone: The conserved final phenylalanine or tryptophan is absent from the CDR3, which likely points to a read error. It is unclear where the CDR3 begins or ends on the DNA, so no DNA is shown, and the CDR3 is as TCRdb lists it. The chain links TRBV7-8 to TRBJ1-2. The germline gives CDR1 SGHVS, CDR2 FQNEAQ. Termini included, the CDR3 measures 11 amino acids. This CDR3 reads CASSLAEVILV.

The rearrangement uses TRBV2 and TRBJ2-5; D perhaps matches TRBD1 (5 bases). The germline CDR1 and CDR2 sequences are SNHLY and FYNNEI. The CDR3 spans 12 residues. Trimming took 7 bases from V and 5 from J, leaving 11 bases between them. CDR3 in DNA: TGTGCCAGCACCCCCGCAGGGGAGACCCAGTACTTC. Amino acid sequence: CASTPAGETQYF.

The V and J genes are TRBV10-2 and TRBJ1-4; D gene ambiguous. Trimming cost V 0 bases and J 5 bases, with 1 base left between them. The germline V gene has CDR1 WSHSY and CDR2 SAAADI. The CDR3 loop spans 12 amino acids. The CDR3 nucleotides read TGCGCCAGCAGTGAGTCAAATGAAAAACTGTTTTTT. As protein: CASSESNEKLFF.

The chain links TRBV25-1 to TRBJ2-1, with TRBD2 matching over 10 bases. V was pared by 4 bases and J by 8 bases, with 14 bases of the junction left unmatched. Germline V gives CDR1 MGHDK, CDR2 SYGVNS. CDR3 length: 17 residues. The CDR3 loop reads CASSAEKLAGLIDEQFF. CDR3 nucleotides: TGTGCCAGCAGTGCCGAAAAACTAGCGGGACTCATCGATGAGCAGTTCTTC.

This clone was seen more than once but under ten times. The chain uses TRBV4-2 and TRBJ1-2; 9 positions match TRBD1. There are 14 residues in the CDR3. Germline values: CDR1 LGHNA, CDR2 YNFKEQ. The trim removed 4 bases at V and 7 bases at J, leaving 7 bases unmatched. CDR3 residues: CASSPTQGAIGYTF. In DNA form, the CDR3 reads TGTGCCAGCAGCCCCACACAGGGGGCGATTGGCTACACCTTC.

The V call is TRBV12-5, the J call TRBJ2-3; 10 bases align to TRBD2. CDR3 length: 18 residues. J lost 1 base, V lost 1 base, and 8 bases had no gene match. In germline, CDR1 is LGHNT, CDR2 FRNRAP. CDR3 protein: CASGLASSGSGGTDTQYF. The DNA for the CDR3 is TGTGCTAGTGGTTTGGCCTCTAGCGGGAGTGGGGGCACAGATACGCAGTATTTT.

The chain combines TRBV5-4 with TRBJ1-2; the D gene is possibly TRBD1 (5 bases). Germline CDR1 is SGHNT and CDR2 is YYREEE (reference sequence). The CDR3 loop spans 17 amino acids. Trimming cost V 2 bases and J 7 bases, with 24 bases left between them. The CDR3 DNA reads as TGTGCCAGCAGCTTAGATTCGGGGGACCGGGGCATCGCTGGCTACACCTTC. Protein product: CASSLDSGDRGIAGYTF.

This rearrangement joins TRBV6-5 to TRBJ1-5; TRBD1 aligns across 7 bases. Germline V gene lookup returns CDR1 MNHEY and CDR2 SVGAGI. The CDR3 contains 15 residues. The trim removed 5 bases at V and 3 bases at J, leaving 7 bases unmatched. CDR3 protein: CASSTRQGTNQPQHF. The CDR3 DNA reads as TGTGCCAGCAGTACCCGACAGGGTACCAATCAGCCCCAGCATTTT.